This TCR beta chain emerged from a study of blood T cell repertoires in COVID-19. On the study more broadly: From the United States, Italy and Spain came samples of acute and convalescent COVID-19. In each case, the material was cDNA or gDNA derived from T cells, B-cell-depleted T cells, or PBMCs.

Assay used: immunoSEQ multiplex PCR; TCRdb lists only in-frame clones, some missing. Here the sample spans under 200,000 clones, 86% being singletons. J gave up 0 bases and V 4 bases, and 3 bases lay outside the gene matches. Germline V CDR1 and CDR2: SGHRS, YFSETQ. This CDR3 region has 15 residues. This chain links TRBV5-1 with TRBJ2-2, with 7 bases that match TRBD1. The clonotype comes from a man in his sixties or seventies with acute or convalescent COVID-19. The sequencing sample was made of peripheral blood. CDR3 bases: TGCGCCAGCAGCCGACAGGGTGCGAACACCGGGGAGCTGTTTTTT. This gives the protein CASSRQGANTGELFF. The whole variable domain, filled in from reference TRBV5-1 and TRBJ2-2, reads KAGVTQTPRYLIKTRGQQVTLSCSPISGHRSVSWYQQTPGQGLQFLFEYFSETQRNKGNFPGRFSGRQFSNSRSEMNVSTLELGDSALYLCASSRQGANTGELFFGEGSRLTVL.